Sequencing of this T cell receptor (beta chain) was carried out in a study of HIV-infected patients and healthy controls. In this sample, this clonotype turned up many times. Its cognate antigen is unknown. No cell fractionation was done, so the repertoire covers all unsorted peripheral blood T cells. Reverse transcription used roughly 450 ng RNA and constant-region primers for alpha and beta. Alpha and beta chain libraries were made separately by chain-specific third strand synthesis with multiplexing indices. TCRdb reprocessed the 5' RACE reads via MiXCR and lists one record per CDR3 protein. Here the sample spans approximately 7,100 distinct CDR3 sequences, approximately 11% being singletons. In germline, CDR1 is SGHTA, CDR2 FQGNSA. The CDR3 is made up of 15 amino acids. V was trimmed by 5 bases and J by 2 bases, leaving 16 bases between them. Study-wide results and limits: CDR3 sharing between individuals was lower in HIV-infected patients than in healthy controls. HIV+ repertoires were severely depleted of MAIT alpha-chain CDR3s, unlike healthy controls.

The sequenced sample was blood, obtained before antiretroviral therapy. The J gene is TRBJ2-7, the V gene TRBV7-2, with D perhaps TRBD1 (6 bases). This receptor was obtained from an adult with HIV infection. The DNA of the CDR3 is TGTGCCAGCAGCCCGAGTGCAGGGGCCCCCTACGAGCAGTACTTC. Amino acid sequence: CASSPSAGAPYEQYF.